The 18 T cell receptor beta chains below come from one sample, sequenced in a study of regulatory T cells in long-lasting Graves disease. HTBI primers from iRepertoire and Arm-PCR of CDR3 regions yielded the TCR beta libraries. TCRdb reprocessed the multiplex PCR reads via MiXCR and lists one record per CDR3 protein. The table records roughly 610,000 distinct CDR3 sequences, around 16% of them present only once. Regarding time point: newly diagnosed GD, antithyroid drugs for less than 3 months. PBMC-extracted RNA yielded the TCR library. The same data also contributed to another study, on T cells in Graves' hyperthyroidism and ophthalmopathy.

The starting material was peripheral blood mononuclear cells (PBMCs), obtained at new diagnosis, from a patient treated with antithyroid drugs. The receptors shown here come from a man aged 18 to 29 with Graves disease.

This clonotype was found a few times. This chain connects TRBV4-2 to TRBJ2-7, with a possible D match to TRBD2 (5 bases). V was cut by 0 bases and J by 6 bases, with 18 bases left in between. CDR3 length: 16 residues. Germline lookup yields CDR1 LGHNA and CDR2 YNFKEQ. CDR3 region: CASSQDLGSAEFEQYF. The CDR3 nucleotides are TGTGCCAGCAGCCAAGATTTGGGTTCAGCGGAGTTCGAGCAGTACTTC.

V gene TRBV11-2 combines with J gene TRBJ1-3, with D perhaps TRBD1 (6 bases). Germline CDR1 SGHAT, CDR2 FQNNGV. Trimming stripped 1 base from V and 0 bases from J, with 22 bases between. The CDR3 length is 20 residues. The DNA for the CDR3 is TGTGCCAGCAGCTTAGTTACAGGGAACTCCATCCGAGACTCTGGAAACACCATATATTTT. This gives the protein CASSLVTGNSIRDSGNTIYF. The full variable domain, its missing parts supplied by reference TRBV11-2 and TRBJ1-3, is EAGVAQSPRYKIIEKRQSVAFWCNPISGHATLYWYQQILGQGPKLLIQFQNNGVVDDSQLPKDRFSAERLKGVDSTLKIQPAKLEDSAVYLCASSLVTGNSIRDSGNTIYFGEGSWLTVV.

On this clonotype: With a much larger clone just one base away, this may be a read error. The genes are TRBV28 and TRBJ2-1, with 11 bases that match TRBD2. V gave up 8 bases and J gave up 7 bases; unmatched junction bases: 10. Germline CDR1 reads MDHEN; CDR2 reads SYDVKM. This CDR3 region has 15 residues. The CDR3 is CASGHGASGRNEQFF. The CDR3 DNA follows: TGTGCCAGCGGTCACGGGGCTAGCGGGAGGAATGAGCAGTTCTTC.

The table lists this clonotype with a few counts. The genes are TRBV18 and TRBJ2-3, with 12 bases that match TRBD2. Germline assignment: CDR1 KGHSH and CDR2 LQKENI. This CDR3 spans 17 amino acids. With 4 bases clipped from V and 4 bases from J, the junction kept 9 bases outside the gene matches. For the CDR3, the DNA is TGTGCCAGCTCACATACTGCTAGCGGGAGGGCTGCAGATACGCAGTATTTT. Translation gives CASSHTASGRAADTQYF.

The sample holds a few counts of this clonotype. CDR3 in amino acids: CSARDSMAGTDTQYF. The CDR3 DNA is TGCAGTGCTAGAGATTCGATGGCGGGCACAGATACGCAGTATTTT. The chain uses TRBV20-1 and TRBJ2-3; D uncertain. This CDR3 comprises 15 residues. Germline V CDR1 and CDR2: DFQATT, SNEGSKA (reference sequence). Trimming took off 0 bases at V and 1 base at J, with 11 bases between the two ends.

J is TRBJ2-1 and V is TRBV4-1; 9 bases are a match to TRBD1. This CDR3 comprises 16 residues. CDR1 is MGHRA and CDR2 is YSYEKL in the germline V gene. Unmatched junction bases numbered 14, after V lost 4 bases and J lost 10 bases. The CDR3 protein is CASSLATGTGSREQFF. CDR3 DNA: TGCGCCAGCAGCCTGGCAACTGGGACAGGGTCCCGGGAGCAGTTCTTC.

The CDR3 is CASSGPGTSKMDTQYF. CDR3 DNA: TGTGCCAGCAGCGGACCCGGGACCTCCAAAATGGATACGCAGTATTTT. V is TRBV7-6 and J is TRBJ2-3, with D tentatively TRBD1 or TRBD2 (5 bases each). The CDR3 is 16 residues long. V shed 5 bases and J shed 6 bases, with 21 bases lying between them. Germline CDR1 and CDR2: SGHVS and FNYEAQ.

This clonotype has only a few counts. The chain carries TRBV4-1 and TRBJ1-3; TRBD1 matches at 10 bases. CDR1 is MGHRA, CDR2 YSYEKL, per germline. This CDR3 has 17 residues. The J segment lost 0 bases and the V segment lost 1 base, leaving 3 bases of the junction unmatched. The CDR3 sequence: CASSQGQGAHSGNTIYF. For the CDR3, the DNA is TGCGCCAGCAGCCAAGGACAGGGGGCCCACTCTGGAAACACCATATATTTT.

This clonotype was found a few times. The chain uses TRBV11-2 and TRBJ1-2; D is ambiguous. V shed 4 bases and J shed 5 bases, with 20 bases lying between them. Germline loops: CDR1 SGHAT, CDR2 FQNNGV. This CDR3 has 16 amino acids. The CDR3 DNA reads as TGTGCCAGCAGCTCACCTGACTCCATCGGGCTGTATGGCTACACCTTC. Its protein product is CASSSPDSIGLYGYTF.

This chain connects TRBV7-6 to TRBJ1-5; D is undetermined. V was pared by 5 bases and J by 2 bases, with 13 bases between. CDR1 SGHVS and CDR2 FNYEAQ come from the germline V gene. This CDR3 spans 15 amino acids. CDR3 residues: CASSPSQHGNQPQHF. The DNA for the CDR3 is TGTGCCAGCAGCCCGAGCCAGCATGGCAATCAGCCCCAGCATTTT.

This clonotype was recorded many times. The rearrangement joins TRBV28 to TRBJ1-2; D is unclear. V was pared by 3 bases and J by 4 bases, with 15 bases between. The CDR3 is 15 residues long. The germline CDR1 and CDR2 sequences are MDHEN and SYDVKM. The CDR3 nucleotides read TGTGCCAGCAGTTTGGGTACAGATATAATCTATGGCTACACCTTC. It specifies CASSLGTDIIYGYTF.

The V call is TRBV12-3 or TRBV12-4, the J call TRBJ2-2; the match to TRBD2 covers 15 bases. The ends lost 5 bases at V and 2 bases at J; junction bases unmatched: 15. This CDR3 comprises 21 residues. This CDR3 is CASSPSRGRTSGRENTGELFF. As DNA, the CDR3 is TGTGCCAGCAGTCCCTCCCGAGGCCGGACTAGCGGGAGGGAAAACACCGGGGAGCTGTTTTTT.

The rearrangement joins TRBV5-5 to TRBJ1-3; D gene unclear. V lost 7 bases and J lost 0, with 11 bases in between. The CDR3 spans 14 residues. CDR1 SGHKS and CDR2 YYEKEE come from the germline V gene (reference sequence). The CDR3 sequence is CASASPSSGNTIYF. The CDR3 region has the DNA TGTGCCAGCGCTTCGCCGTCCTCTGGAAACACCATATATTTT.

This clonotype was observed many times. This chain uses TRBV7-9 with TRBJ2-1; 9 positions match TRBD1. After removal of 0 bases from V and 1 base from J, the junction contained 1 base not matched to a gene. The CDR3 is made up of 16 amino acids. Germline V CDR1 and CDR2: SEHNR, FQNEAQ (reference sequence). CDR3 in amino acids: CASSLAGTGSYNEQFF. As DNA, the CDR3 is TGTGCCAGCAGCTTAGCGGGGACAGGGTCCTACAATGAGCAGTTCTTC.

This clonotype was detected ten times or more. The genes are TRBV7-3 and TRBJ1-1; D is uncertain. Germline-derived CDR1 and CDR2 are SGHTA and FQGTGA. The length of the CDR3 is 13 residues. V lost 2 bases and J 4 bases, leaving 8 bases between the germline ends. The CDR3 nucleotides are TGTGCCAGCAGCTTACCCCCGGGCACTGAAGCTTTCTTT. As protein: CASSLPPGTEAFF.

This clonotype was counted a few times. V and J are TRBV20-1 and TRBJ2-3; 11 bases agree with TRBD2. V was pared by 2 bases and J by 0 bases, with 4 bases of the junction left unmatched. CDR3 size: 16 residues. In germline, CDR1 is DFQATT, CDR2 SNEGSKA (reference sequence). This CDR3 is CSARLAGGDSTDTQYF. The CDR3 DNA is TGCAGTGCTAGACTAGCGGGAGGCGATAGCACAGATACGCAGTATTTT.

This clonotype was seen ten or more times. V and J are TRBV6-2 or TRBV6-3 and TRBJ2-5; perhaps D is TRBD1 or TRBD2 (5 bases each). The CDR3 length is 15 residues. Germline V lookup: CDR1 MNHEY, CDR2 SVGEGT. V gave up 1 base and J gave up 2 bases, with 11 bases separating them. As DNA, the CDR3 is TGTGCCAGCAGTTACTATGGGGGAACGCAAGAGACCCAGTACTTC. Its protein is CASSYYGGTQETQYF.

This clonotype was detected many times. The CDR3 is CSARARTAPYEQYF. The DNA of the CDR3 is TGCAGTGCTAGAGCCCGGACGGCACCCTACGAGCAGTACTTC. This chain links TRBV20-1 with TRBJ2-7; the D is unclear. Trimming took off 1 base at V and 2 bases at J, with 12 bases between the two ends. CDR3 length equals 14 residues. Germline assignment: CDR1 DFQATT and CDR2 SNEGSKA (reference sequence).